The 22 T cell receptor beta chains below all came from one sample that was sequenced in a study of blood T cell repertoires in COVID-19. Sequencing was performed with immunoSEQ multiplex PCR; in TCRdb, only in-frame clones are kept and a portion is missing. The sample shows about 45,000 clones, approximately 82% of them seen only once. Sequences were obtained from peripheral blood. The receptors come from an elderly woman with acute or convalescent COVID-19.

The J gene is TRBJ2-7, the V gene TRBV29-1, with 7 positions matching TRBD2. V gave up 7 bases and J gave up 6 bases; unmatched junction bases: 9. The length of the CDR3 is 12 residues. Looked up from germline, CDR1 is SQVTM and CDR2 is ANQGSEA. DNA of the CDR3: TGCAGCGCCGAATCTGGGGGGGGCGAGCAGTACTTC. Translation: CSAESGGGEQYF.

This sequence joins TRBV11-3 and TRBJ1-1; weak D call: TRBD1 (5 bases). Germline CDR1 and CDR2: SGHNT and YENEEA. V lost 5 bases and J lost 3, with 16 bases in between. There are 15 residues in the CDR3. Here the CDR3 reads CASSKGEEADTEAFF. CDR3 nucleotide sequence: TGTGCCAGCAGCAAAGGGGAGGAGGCCGACACTGAAGCTTTCTTT.

The chain is built from TRBV7-9 and TRBJ1-1; D uncertain. V dropped 5 bases and J dropped 1 base, with 20 bases sitting between them. In germline, CDR1 is SEHNR, CDR2 FQNEAQ (reference sequence). The CDR3 totals 17 residues. CDR3 sequence: CASSTLGPLGGNTEAFF. The DNA of the CDR3 is TGTGCCAGCAGCACCCTCGGGCCCCTCGGAGGGAACACTGAAGCTTTCTTT.

The rearrangement uses TRBV18 and TRBJ2-7; D may be TRBD2 (5 bases). The germline V and J ends were trimmed by 6 bases and 9 bases, with 21 bases remaining between them. The CDR3 covers 14 residues. Germline lookup yields CDR1 KGHSH and CDR2 LQKENI. This CDR3 is CASSPSEDLLGQYF. CDR3 sequence (DNA): TGTGCCAGCTCCCCTTCGGAGGATCTTTTGGGGCAGTACTTC.

The V call is TRBV5-1, the J call TRBJ2-5, with 8 bases matching TRBD2. The germline gives CDR1 SGHRS, CDR2 YFSETQ. The CDR3 sequence is 14 residues long. V lost 4 bases to trimming and J lost 2 bases; unmatched junction nucleotides: 4. The CDR3 here is CASSVTSGQETQYF. The CDR3 nucleotides read TGCGCCAGCAGCGTAACTAGCGGACAAGAGACCCAGTACTTC.

The chain has TRBV6-1 and TRBJ1-3, with 11 bases identical to TRBD1. The V gene end was trimmed by 6 bases and the J gene end by 7 bases; junction bases not matched to a gene: 5. The CDR3 totals 14 residues. Germline V gives CDR1 MNHNS, CDR2 SASEGT. CDR3 region: CASRNGQGANTIYF. The CDR3, as DNA: TGTGCCAGCAGGAACGGACAGGGGGCGAACACCATATATTTT.

The gene calls are TRBV11-3 and TRBJ1-1; 9 nucleotides match TRBD1. The CDR3 has 16 residues. Trimming at V came to 5 bases and at J to 1 base, leaving 8 bases not matched to a gene. Germline values: CDR1 SGHNT, CDR2 YENEEA. CDR3 sequence: CASSPGGQGPNTEAFF. In DNA, the CDR3 is TGTGCCAGCAGCCCAGGGGGACAGGGACCGAACACTGAAGCTTTCTTT.

A single count supports this clone. The rearrangement uses TRBV7-2 and TRBJ1-4; 8 nucleotides agree with TRBD1. The V gene end was trimmed by 2 bases and the J gene end by 3 bases; junction bases not matched to a gene: 8. Germline loops: CDR1 SGHTA, CDR2 FQGNSA. The CDR3 has 17 amino acids. The CDR3 DNA reads as TGTGCCAGCAGCTTAAGGCAGGGGGCATCTCCTAATGAAAAACTGTTTTTT. Residues: CASSLRQGASPNEKLFF.

The chain joins TRBV5-6 to TRBJ2-7, with a weak D call TRBD2 (5 bases). The germline V and J ends were trimmed by 4 bases and 6 bases, with 20 bases remaining between them. The CDR3 is 15 amino acids. Germline CDR1 SGHDT, CDR2 YYEEEE. As DNA, the CDR3 is TGTGCCAGCAGCCAGGCCCGGGATATAGCTCTCGAGCAGTACTTC. It yields the protein CASSQARDIALEQYF.

CDR3 coding DNA: TGCAGCGTGGGGCAGACCGGGACAGGGGGCTCTGGCTACACCTTC. This encodes CSVGQTGTGGSGYTF. The chain employs TRBV29-1 and TRBJ1-2, with 12 bases that match TRBD1. Germline CDR1 reads SQVTM; CDR2 reads ANQGSEA. CDR3 size: 15 residues. Trimming took 6 bases from V and 7 from J; bases not matched to a gene: 12. Full variable domain (missing parts from reference TRBV29-1 and TRBJ1-2): SAVISQKPSRDICQRGTSLTIQCQVDSQVTMMFWYRQQPGQSLTLIATANQGSEATYESGFVIDKFPISRPNLTFSTLTVSNMSPEDSSIYLCSVGQTGTGGSGYTFGSGTRLTVV.

V is TRBV5-1 and J is TRBJ1-6; 7 positions match TRBD1. The CDR3 has 14 residues. J was trimmed by 7 bases and V by 6 bases; bases with no gene match: 7. Germline loops: CDR1 SGHRS, CDR2 YFSETQ. In DNA, the CDR3 is TGCGCCAGCAACCCCGGGACAGCGAATTCACCCCTCCACTTT. This sequence encodes CASNPGTANSPLHF.

This chain joins TRBV29-1 and TRBJ2-7, with TRBD1 as a possible D gene (6 bases). CDR1 SQVTM and CDR2 ANQGSEA come from the germline V gene. Trimming left V 4 bases short and J 0 bases short, with 10 bases between. The CDR3 loop spans 13 amino acids. CDR3 sequence reads: CSVVDSYSYEQYF. The CDR3 DNA sequence: TGCAGCGTTGTGGACAGTTACTCCTACGAGCAGTACTTC.

The V call is TRBV7-3, the J call TRBJ2-3; D is perhaps TRBD2 (6 bases). The CDR3 consists of 15 residues. Per germline, CDR1 SGHTA and CDR2 FQGTGA. Trimming removed 2 bases at V and 0 bases at J, with 9 bases between. In nucleotides, the CDR3 is TGTGCCAGCAGCTTAGAGGGGACTAGCACAGATACGCAGTATTTT. It codes for CASSLEGTSTDTQYF.

The gene calls are TRBV19 and TRBJ1-4, with D possibly TRBD1 on 6 matching bases. Trimming shortened V by 4 bases and J by 2 bases, and 11 bases separated the two germline ends. This CDR3 has 15 residues. CDR1 is LNHDA, CDR2 SQIVND, per germline (reference sequence). The CDR3 region has the DNA TGTGCCAGTAGTACCAGGGGAATTACTAATGAAAAACTGTTTTTT. Protein: CASSTRGITNEKLFF.

In regard to this clone: In the same sample, other DNA sequences code for this CDR3. V and J are TRBV19 and TRBJ2-7, with 8 nucleotides matching TRBD1. In germline, CDR1 is LNHDA, CDR2 SQIVND (reference sequence). The V gene end was trimmed by 4 bases and the J gene end by 4 bases; junction bases not matched to a gene: 3. This CDR3 is built from 13 residues. The CDR3 spells CASSTQGAYEQYF. The CDR3 region has the DNA TGTGCCAGTAGTACGCAGGGGGCTTACGAGCAGTACTTC.

The rearrangement joins TRBV21-1 to TRBJ2-7; TRBD1, the table's D call, was not compared with the DNA. TRBV21-1 is a recognized pseudogene. The CDR3 extends over 14 amino acids. The CDR3 nucleotides are TGTGCCAGCAGCAAACCGGGACAGGCCTACGAGCAGTACTTC. Translation gives CASSKPGQAYEQYF.

The CDR3 here is CASSLGGTGASNQPQHF. The CDR3 coding sequence is TGTGCCAGCAGCTTAGGCGGGACAGGGGCTAGCAATCAGCCCCAGCATTTT. The chain joins TRBV7-9 to TRBJ1-5, with TRBD1 matching over 10 bases. Looked up from germline, CDR1 is SEHNR and CDR2 is FQNEAQ (reference sequence). The junction had 3 bases not matched to a gene; V was cut back by 1 base and J by 0 bases. The CDR3 runs 17 residues.

Regarding this clone: Mismatch with germline at one junction end may stem from a read error. The chain combines TRBV6-4 with TRBJ2-1; 9 nucleotides line up with TRBD2. Germline V CDR1 and CDR2: MRHNA, SNTAGT. CDR3 size: 15 residues. The CDR3 region has the DNA TGTGCCCGCAGTGGGGGCGGGGGGGCTTACAATGAGCAGTTCTTC. This sequence encodes CARSGGGGAYNEQFF.

The J gene is TRBJ2-2, the V gene TRBV9, with 9 nucleotides matching TRBD1. V was pared by 4 bases and J by 4 bases, with 5 bases of the junction left unmatched. The CDR3 has 15 amino acids. The germline CDR1 and CDR2 sequences are SGDLS and YYNGEE. CDR3 region: CASSITGGGTGELFF. The CDR3 bases are TGTGCCAGCAGCATCACAGGGGGCGGCACCGGGGAGCTGTTTTTT.

V and J are TRBV4-1 and TRBJ1-1; D perhaps matches TRBD1 (5 bases). V lost 4 bases and J lost 4, with 13 bases in between. CDR1 and CDR2 (germline): MGHRA, YSYEKL. The CDR3 is made up of 14 amino acids. The CDR3 is CASSPGGSSTEAFF. The CDR3 DNA is TGCGCCAGCAGCCCCGGGGGGTCTAGCACTGAAGCTTTCTTT.

This clone was counted many times. V usage is TRBV7-2 and J usage is TRBJ2-5, with 15 bases aligning to TRBD2. Germline V gene data show CDR1 as SGHTA and CDR2 as FQGNSA. The V gene end was trimmed by 5 bases and the J gene end by 2 bases; junction bases not matched to a gene: 3. The CDR3 extends over 16 amino acids. The CDR3 protein is CASSTGTSGGQETQYF. CDR3 DNA: TGTGCCAGCAGCACAGGGACTAGCGGGGGGCAAGAGACCCAGTACTTC.

The V call is TRBV6-2 or TRBV6-3, the J call TRBJ2-3; weak D call: TRBD2 (5 bases). The CDR3 sequence is 15 residues long. The V end was cut by 2 bases, the J end by 0 bases, with 9 bases between. Germline values: CDR1 MNHEY, CDR2 SVGEGT. Here the CDR3 DNA reads TGTGCCAGCAGTTACAAGCGGAAGAGCACAGATACGCAGTATTTT. Translated, it gives CASSYKRKSTDTQYF.